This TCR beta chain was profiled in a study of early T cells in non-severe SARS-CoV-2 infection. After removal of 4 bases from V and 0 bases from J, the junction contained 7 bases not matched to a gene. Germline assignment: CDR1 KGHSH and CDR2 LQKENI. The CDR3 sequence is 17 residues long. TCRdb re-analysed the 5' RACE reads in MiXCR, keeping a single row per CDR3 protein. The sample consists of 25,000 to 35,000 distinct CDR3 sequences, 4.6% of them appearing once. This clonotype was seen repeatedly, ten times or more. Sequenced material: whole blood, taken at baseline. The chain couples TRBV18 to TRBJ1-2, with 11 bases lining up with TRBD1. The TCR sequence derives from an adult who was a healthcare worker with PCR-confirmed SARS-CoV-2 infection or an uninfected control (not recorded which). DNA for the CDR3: TGTGCCAGCTCACGGGACAGGGGGATAACAGCTAACTATGGCTACACCTTC. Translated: CASSRDRGITANYGYTF.